This T cell receptor beta chain derives from a study of cytomegalovirus exposure and HLA in healthy donors. The wider study: An earlier analysis identified 117 million unique TCR beta sequences in about 180 million T cells. Tens of millions of unique TCRs from HLA-typed donors were held in an early release of data.

Trimming removed 6 bases from V and 2 bases from J, with 4 bases in between. The V gene's germline CDR1 is SGHRS and CDR2 YFSETQ. This CDR3 has 11 amino acids. It was with 60 Vbeta and 13 Jbeta primers that the PCR ran. Repertoires were generated with immunoSEQ multiplex PCR, while TCRdb's copy carries only in-frame clones and drops some. The profile shows around 100,000 clones, 76% of them singletons. The clonotype was recovered from a woman under 30 in good health and CMV-seropositive. The chain carries TRBV5-1 and TRBJ2-3; D gene unclear. The sequenced sample was PBMCs. The CDR3, as DNA: TGCGCCAGCACGTCCACAGATACGCAGTATTTT. Translating it yields CASTSTDTQYF.